One T cell receptor beta chain is described in this entry. Its antigen is unknown. Alongside a J-beta primer mix, a sample-barcoded 5' primer served in a second PCR lasting roughly 7 to 12 cycles. All samples yielded 2.5 million or more CDR3-containing paired-end reads. A single record per CDR3 protein comes from TCRdb applying MiXCR to the 5' RACE reads. Of around 820,000 distinct CDR3 sequences listed, approximately 25% are singletons. The record originates from a study of blood T cells in healthy people across ages. Study findings and constraints: Versus aged donors, long-lived donors had higher diversity and more naive CD4+ cells.

These data also formed part of another study, on T cells of mothers and their children.

This TCR was sampled from a boy aged 5-17 years in good health. Material for sequencing was blood.

CDR3 nucleotide sequence: TGTGCCAGCAGCTTTGGGACCAACATCGAGCAGTACTTC. Residues: CASSFGTNIEQYF. This chain links TRBV7-9 with TRBJ2-7; D may correspond to TRBD1 or TRBD2 (5 bases each). The CDR3 loop spans 13 amino acids. V lost 3 bases, J lost 6 bases, and 12 bases lay in between. Germline V gene lookup returns CDR1 SEHNR and CDR2 FQNEAQ (reference sequence). The full variable domain, rest sourced from reference TRBV7-9 and TRBJ2-7, is DTGVSQNPRHKITKRGQNVTFRCDPISEHNRLYWYRQTLGQGPEFLTYFQNEAQLEKSRLLSDRFSAERPKGSFSTLEIQRTEQGDSAMYLCASSFGTNIEQYFGPGTRLTVT.